Listed here is a single T cell receptor beta chain. This sample is drawn from a study of blood T cell repertoires in COVID-19. As for the study in general: From the United States, Italy and Spain came samples of acute and convalescent COVID-19.

The method was immunoSEQ multiplex PCR; TCRdb's version includes in-frame clones alone and lacks a portion of them. The sample holds about 23,000 clones; around three quarters are singletons and the top ten take approximately 45%. The CDR3 sequence is 11 residues long. The germline CDR1 and CDR2 sequences are MDHEN and SYDVKM. V dropped 1 base and J dropped 7 bases, with 5 bases sitting between them. The material sequenced was peripheral blood. The V call is TRBV28, the J call TRBJ2-7, with no clear D. This clonotype was sampled from a woman older than 75 with acute or convalescent COVID-19. The CDR3 loop is CASSLSREQYF. CDR3 coding DNA: TGTGCCAGCAGTTTATCACGGGAGCAGTACTTC.